Each of the 17 T cell receptor beta chains below was sequenced from the same sample in a study of cytomegalovirus exposure and HLA in healthy donors. Primers for the PCR totalled 60 Vbeta and 13 Jbeta. Produced via immunoSEQ multiplex PCR; TCRdb's table is partial and in-frame only. The sample carries approximately 190,000 clones, roughly 80% recorded once. Sequenced: PBMCs. The receptors derive from a woman between 18 and 30 years old in good health and CMV-seronegative.

The chain couples TRBV18 to TRBJ1-5; D is undetermined. The CDR3 loop spans 13 amino acids. Germline CDR1 reads KGHSH; CDR2 reads LQKENI. V was trimmed by 1 base and J by 5 bases, leaving 6 bases between them. The CDR3 loop reads CASSPLEDQPQHF. CDR3 nucleotide sequence: TGTGCCAGCTCACCACTCGAGGATCAGCCCCAGCATTTT.

A few counts support this clone. At one end the junction does not follow the germline gene, possibly because of a read error. V and J are TRBV7-2 and TRBJ1-1; no clear D gene. Germline V CDR1 and CDR2: SGHTA, FQGNSA. There are 15 residues in the CDR3. This CDR3 reads CASSLVWLRNIEAFF. CDR3 nucleotide sequence: TGTGCCAGCAGCTTAGTTTGGTTGCGGAACATTGAAGCTTTCTTT.

The rearrangement uses TRBV27 and TRBJ2-7; D call uncertain. The V end was cut by 2 bases, the J end by 6 bases, with 11 bases between. CDR1 is MNHEY, CDR2 SMNVEV, per germline (reference sequence). The CDR3 runs 13 residues. Written as DNA, the CDR3 is TGTGCCAGCAGTTTACGTCGACTGGGCGAGCAGTACTTC. This sequence encodes CASSLRRLGEQYF.

The chain has TRBV27 and TRBJ2-7; TRBD2 matches 8 bases. The CDR3 has 16 amino acids. Germline V lookup: CDR1 MNHEY, CDR2 SMNVEV (reference sequence). The ends lost 5 bases at V and 5 bases at J; junction bases unmatched: 14. In DNA form, the CDR3 reads TGTGCCAGCAGTGACCCGCTAGCGGGTACGATCCACGAGCAGTACTTC. This encodes CASSDPLAGTIHEQYF.

This chain connects TRBV7-2 to TRBJ1-4; no firm D call. Germline V lookup: CDR1 SGHTA, CDR2 FQGNSA. The V end lost 2 bases, the J end lost 8 bases, and 12 bases lay between the germline ends. There are 14 residues in the CDR3. CDR3 sequence (DNA): TGTGCCAGCAGCTTAAGTGGTTTTCGGGAAAAACTGTTTTTT. This translates into CASSLSGFREKLFF.

The chain uses TRBV13 and TRBJ2-2, with 7 bases identical to TRBD1. The germline CDR1 and CDR2 sequences are PRHDT and FYEKMQ (reference sequence). CDR3 size: 14 residues. Losses at the gene ends were 5 bases for V and 7 bases for J; bases not matched to a gene: 7. For the CDR3, the DNA is TGTGCCAGCAGCCCCGGACAGGCCAGCGGGGAGCTGTTTTTT. Translating it yields CASSPGQASGELFF.

The table lists this clone with a few counts. V and J are TRBV5-1 and TRBJ1-1; D not certain. The germline CDR1 and CDR2 sequences are SGHRS and YFSETQ. V was clipped by 0 bases and J by 1 base, with 10 bases between them. This CDR3 region has 15 residues. CDR3 residues: CASSLASHKNTEAFF. CDR3 nucleotides: TGCGCCAGCAGCTTGGCATCACACAAGAACACTGAAGCTTTCTTT.

In this sample, this clone turned up a few times. V usage is TRBV6-6 and J usage is TRBJ1-2, with 7 bases matching TRBD1. Trimming cost V 11 bases and J 6 bases; bases outside gene matches: 9. The CDR3 runs to 12 residues. CDR1 and CDR2 (germline): MNHNY, SVGAGI (reference sequence). CDR3 sequence: CARTRTGDGYTF. The CDR3 DNA sequence: TGTGCCCGGACACGGACAGGTGATGGCTACACCTTC.

J is TRBJ1-2 and V is TRBV6-5; TRBD1 matches at 8 bases. The CDR3 has 14 residues. Trimming removed 5 bases from V and 2 bases from J; junction bases left unmatched: 4. Germline CDR1 and CDR2: MNHEY and SVGAGI. CDR3 in DNA: TGTGCCAGCAGTCCCGGACAGGGAAACTATGGCTACACCTTC. It encodes CASSPGQGNYGYTF.

The chain has TRBV5-1 and TRBJ2-1; 10 positions match TRBD2. The CDR3 covers 16 residues. Germline V lookup: CDR1 SGHRS, CDR2 YFSETQ. V dropped 3 bases and J dropped 2; count of bases not matched to a gene: 5. The CDR3 region has the DNA TGCGCCAGCAGCTCGAAACTAGCGGGACCCTACAATGAGCAGTTCTTC. Translated: CASSSKLAGPYNEQFF.

This clone has just one count. The chain links TRBV28 to TRBJ2-1; D gene uncertain. CDR1 is MDHEN and CDR2 is SYDVKM in the germline V gene. The CDR3 covers 15 residues. Trimming stripped 4 bases from V and 0 bases from J, with 10 bases between. The CDR3 protein is CASSSLTISYNEQFF. CDR3 nucleotide sequence: TGTGCCAGCAGTTCCTTAACAATCTCCTACAATGAGCAGTTCTTC.

The chain combines TRBV6-5 with TRBJ2-7; perhaps TRBD2 as D (6 bases). V was clipped by 5 bases and J by 2 bases, with 16 bases between them. The CDR3 loop spans 15 amino acids. Germline V CDR1 and CDR2: MNHEY, SVGAGI. This chain's CDR3 is CASSQGWGVPYEQYF. CDR3 in DNA: TGTGCCAGCAGTCAAGGTTGGGGGGTCCCCTACGAGCAGTACTTC.

The genes are TRBV7-3 and TRBJ2-1; the D is unclear. The CDR3 is 13 amino acids. Trimming removed 4 bases at V and 9 bases at J, with 13 bases between. Germline V lookup: CDR1 SGHTA, CDR2 FQGTGA. In DNA form, the CDR3 reads TGTGCCAGCAGCTCCTTCACCCACGGTGAGCAGTTCTTC. Translation: CASSSFTHGEQFF. The variable domain in full, with the rest retrieved from reference TRBV7-3 and TRBJ2-1, is GAGVSQTPSNKVTEKGKYVELRCDPISGHTALYWYRQSLGQGPEFLIYFQGTGAADDSGLPNDRFFAVRPEGSVSTLKIQRTERGDSAVYLCASSSFTHGEQFFGPGTRLTVL.

V usage is TRBV5-1 and J usage is TRBJ2-3; TRBD2 agrees at 9 bases. After removal of 7 bases from V and 2 bases from J, the junction contained 5 bases not matched to a gene. CDR1 is SGHRS, CDR2 YFSETQ, per germline. The CDR3 consists of 14 residues. The CDR3, as DNA: TGCGCCAGCTCCGGGACTAGCCCCACAGATACGCAGTATTTT. It encodes CASSGTSPTDTQYF.

This clone was seen just once. V gene TRBV4-1 combines with J gene TRBJ1-1; the D is unclear. The length of the CDR3 is 15 residues. Germline V CDR1 and CDR2: MGHRA, YSYEKL. V lost 4 bases, J lost 1 base, and 13 bases lay in between. CDR3 residues: CASSPFDEGNTEAFF. CDR3 DNA: TGCGCCAGCAGCCCCTTTGACGAGGGGAACACTGAAGCTTTCTTT.

CDR3 sequence (DNA): TGTGCCAGCAGGGGGGAAGAGGGGACAGGCGTCTACGAGCAGTACTTC. It codes for CASRGEEGTGVYEQYF. The chain combines TRBV25-1 with TRBJ2-7; 8 bases fit TRBD1. V was pared by 6 bases and J by 3 bases, with 13 bases of the junction left unmatched. The CDR3 is made up of 16 amino acids. Germline V CDR1 and CDR2: MGHDK, SYGVNS.

CDR3 sequence: CASSLFEGINTEAFF. CDR3 in DNA: TGCGCCAGCAGCTTATTCGAGGGAATAAACACTGAAGCTTTCTTT. The V call is TRBV5-1, the J call TRBJ1-1; unclear D gene. V shed 2 bases and J shed 2 bases, with 13 bases lying between them. In germline, CDR1 is SGHRS, CDR2 YFSETQ. The CDR3 spans 15 residues.